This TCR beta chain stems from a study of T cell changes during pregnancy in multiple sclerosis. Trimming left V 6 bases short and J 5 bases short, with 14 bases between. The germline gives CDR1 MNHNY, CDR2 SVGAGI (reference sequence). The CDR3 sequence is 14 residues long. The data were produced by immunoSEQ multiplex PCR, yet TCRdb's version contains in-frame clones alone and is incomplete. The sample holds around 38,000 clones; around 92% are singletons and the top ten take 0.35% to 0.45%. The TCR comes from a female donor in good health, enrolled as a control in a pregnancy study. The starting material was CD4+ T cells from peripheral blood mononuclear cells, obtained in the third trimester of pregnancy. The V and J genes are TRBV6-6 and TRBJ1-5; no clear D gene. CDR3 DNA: TGTGCCAGCAGCCGATCCGACGGAGATCAGCCCCAGCATTTT. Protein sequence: CASSRSDGDQPQHF.